This passage covers 30 T cell receptor beta chains from one sample sequenced in a study of blood T cell repertoires in COVID-19. Measured with immunoSEQ multiplex PCR; TCRdb has only the in-frame clones, and not every one. Of roughly 80,000 clones in the sample, approximately 82% were seen once. Sequencing input: peripheral blood. Receptors originate from a human donor in a cohort sampled during active COVID-19.

The chain has TRBV5-4 and TRBJ2-7; tentatively, D is TRBD1 (5 bases). Germline V gives CDR1 SGHNT, CDR2 YYREEE (reference sequence). With 0 bases removed from V and 1 base from J, the gap between germline ends came to 11 bases. The CDR3 extends over 15 amino acids. CDR3 nucleotides: TGTGCCAGCAGCTTGGGGGGTGACAGTTCCTACGAGCAGTACTTC. Translated: CASSLGGDSSYEQYF.

J is TRBJ1-6 and V is TRBV27; 10 bases line up with TRBD1. The CDR3 is 13 amino acids. The germline CDR1 and CDR2 sequences are MNHEY and SMNVEV (reference sequence). The V segment lost 3 bases and the J segment 14 bases; nucleotides outside the gene matches: 4. CDR3 nucleotide sequence: TGTGCCAGCAGTTTCCGGGACAGGGGTGCCCTCCACTTT. Amino acids: CASSFRDRGALHF.

This clone has just a few counts. The chain carries TRBV2 and TRBJ1-1; 9 nucleotides agree with TRBD1. The V and J ends lost 6 bases and 3 bases, in that order; junction bases with no gene match: 8. The CDR3 sequence is 15 residues long. From germline, CDR1 is SNHLY and CDR2 FYNNEI. CDR3 sequence: CASRSSRTGDTEAFF. The CDR3 nucleotides read TGTGCCAGCAGATCCTCCCGGACAGGGGACACTGAAGCTTTCTTT.

The CDR3 region is CASHLRGGNSPLHF. CDR3 nucleotide sequence: TGTGCCAGCCACCTTCGGGGGGGTAATTCACCCCTCCACTTT. The rearrangement links TRBV28 to TRBJ1-6; tentatively, D is TRBD1 (5 bases). Germline lookup yields CDR1 MDHEN and CDR2 SYDVKM. The CDR3 is 14 residues long. V was clipped by 8 bases and J by 6 bases, with 14 bases between them.

CDR3 amino acids: CASSIGQGPDTQYF. DNA for the CDR3: TGTGCCAGCAGTATAGGACAGGGACCAGATACGCAGTATTTT. The J gene is TRBJ2-3, the V gene TRBV11-2, with 8 bases identical to TRBD1. CDR3 length: 14 amino acids. V lost 6 bases to trimming and J lost 4 bases; unmatched junction nucleotides: 6. Germline loops: CDR1 SGHAT, CDR2 FQNNGV.

J is TRBJ2-1 and V is TRBV7-8; 8 nucleotides align to TRBD2. Unmatched junction bases numbered 4, after V lost 1 base and J lost 2 bases. This CDR3 has 16 residues. Germline lookup yields CDR1 SGHVS and CDR2 FQNEAQ. The CDR3 sequence: CASSLVGGVTYNEQFF. The CDR3 bases are TGTGCCAGCAGCTTAGTCGGGGGGGTTACCTACAATGAGCAGTTCTTC.

The CDR3 sequence is CASSYPPGQAQPQHF. CDR3 DNA: TGTGCCAGCAGTTACCCTCCGGGACAGGCGCAGCCCCAGCATTTT. This chain connects TRBV6-6 to TRBJ1-5; 8 bases align to TRBD1. CDR1 is MNHNY and CDR2 is SVGAGI in the germline V gene (reference sequence). This CDR3 has 15 amino acids. Germline trimming cut 2 bases from V and 7 bases from J; bases unmatched to any gene: 7.

The genes are TRBV19 and TRBJ1-4; D might be TRBD1 (5 bases). Germline V gives CDR1 LNHDA, CDR2 SQIVND (reference sequence). This CDR3 comprises 14 residues. V was pared by 3 bases and J by 3 bases, with 8 bases between. The CDR3 region is CASSITQANEKLFF. The CDR3 DNA is TGTGCCAGTAGTATCACACAGGCTAATGAAAAACTGTTTTTT.

The chain joins TRBV11-2 to TRBJ1-1; D gene uncertain. This CDR3 contains 12 residues. Trimming took 5 bases from V and 7 from J, leaving 11 bases between them. The germline CDR1 and CDR2 sequences are SGHAT and FQNNGV. As DNA, the CDR3 is TGTGCCAGCAGCCCCGAGCGGCATGAAGCTTTCTTT. It translates to CASSPERHEAFF.

This clone was observed a single time. The chain joins TRBV24-1 to TRBJ1-6; D is unresolved. The CDR3 extends over 15 amino acids. Germline lookup yields CDR1 KGHDR and CDR2 SFDVKD. V was cut by 5 bases and J by 7 bases, with 14 bases left in between. The CDR3 region is CATSAGRGLNSPLHF. The CDR3 coding sequence is TGTGCCACCAGTGCTGGAAGAGGGTTGAATTCACCCCTCCACTTT.

This clone was seen more than once but under ten times. The chain joins TRBV5-1 to TRBJ2-7; a possible D gene is TRBD1 (5 bases). Germline CDR1 is SGHRS and CDR2 is YFSETQ. CDR3 length equals 15 residues. Trimming took off 2 bases at V and 0 bases at J, with 12 bases between the two ends. In DNA form, the CDR3 reads TGCGCCAGCAGCTTAGGACACCGAAACTCCTACGAGCAGTACTTC. Protein sequence: CASSLGHRNSYEQYF.

The rearrangement joins TRBV3-1 (or the pseudogene TRBV3-2) to TRBJ2-1; TRBD1 is a possible D gene (5 bases). The CDR3 is made up of 14 amino acids. The ends were cut back, 1 base at V and 3 bases at J, with 7 bases in the middle. Germline-derived CDR1 and CDR2 are LGHDT and YNNKEL (reference sequence). This CDR3 reads CASSQGGSYNEQFF. The CDR3 DNA sequence: TGTGCCAGCAGCCAAGGGGGCAGCTACAATGAGCAGTTCTTC.

This rearrangement joins TRBV6-5 to TRBJ1-1; 8 bases agree with TRBD1. Germline CDR1 and CDR2: MNHEY and SVGAGI. The trim removed 8 bases at V and 5 bases at J, leaving 10 bases unmatched. The CDR3 sequence is 14 residues long. In DNA form, the CDR3 reads TGTGCCAGCTCCCTTCAGGGGGCAAATACTGAAGCTTTCTTT. This translates into CASSLQGANTEAFF.

This chain joins TRBV5-1 and TRBJ1-5, with TRBD1 matching 11 bases. After removal of 0 bases from V and 4 bases from J, the junction contained 3 bases not matched to a gene. The CDR3 loop spans 16 amino acids. The germline gives CDR1 SGHRS, CDR2 YFSETQ. The CDR3 spells CASSLEGTGGNQPQHF. The DNA of the CDR3 is TGCGCCAGCAGCTTGGAAGGGACAGGGGGTAATCAGCCCCAGCATTTT.

This chain joins TRBV28 and TRBJ1-5, with a possible D match to TRBD1 (5 bases). V lost 6 bases, J lost 3 bases, and 15 bases lay in between. Germline CDR1 reads MDHEN; CDR2 reads SYDVKM. The CDR3 extends over 15 amino acids. The CDR3 loop is CASSSQRGLNQPQHF. CDR3 coding DNA: TGTGCCAGCAGCAGCCAGCGGGGACTCAATCAGCCCCAGCATTTT.

This clone was seen a few times. The chain joins TRBV19 to TRBJ1-5; D ambiguous. With 6 bases removed from V and 5 bases from J, the gap between germline ends came to 14 bases. The CDR3 sequence is 14 residues long. From germline, CDR1 is LNHDA and CDR2 SQIVND (reference sequence). CDR3 protein: CASREGRNHQPQHF. The CDR3 nucleotides read TGTGCCAGTAGGGAGGGCAGAAACCATCAGCCCCAGCATTTT.

This clone was detected a few times. The rearrangement uses TRBV7-2 and TRBJ2-3, with a possible D match to TRBD2 (6 bases). Germline V gene data show CDR1 as SGHTA and CDR2 as FQGNSA. V shed 6 bases and J shed 2 bases, with 15 bases lying between them. The CDR3 extends over 15 amino acids. The CDR3 DNA sequence: TGTGCCAGCAGGGTCTCCCGGGGGAACACAGATACGCAGTATTTT. This encodes CASRVSRGNTDTQYF.

The CDR3 bases are TGTGCCAGCAGCTTAGTTAGGGCTGGGGCTGGCTACACCTTC. The encoded protein is CASSLVRAGAGYTF. The V gene is TRBV7-2, the J gene TRBJ1-2; TRBD1 is a possible D gene (5 bases). The CDR3 length is 14 residues. V lost 1 base to trimming and J lost 7 bases, with 13 bases between them. Germline assignment: CDR1 SGHTA and CDR2 FQGNSA.

The rearrangement uses TRBV5-1 and TRBJ1-2; D gene unclear. V was trimmed by 3 bases and J by 7 bases, leaving 13 bases between them. Germline CDR1 and CDR2: SGHRS and YFSETQ. The CDR3 totals 13 residues. The CDR3 loop is CASSSPARPGYTF. CDR3 sequence (DNA): TGCGCCAGCAGCTCCCCCGCCAGGCCTGGCTACACCTTC.

The chain has TRBV18 and TRBJ1-1; 9 nucleotides agree with TRBD1. V gave up 3 bases and J gave up 7 bases; unmatched junction bases: 9. The CDR3 totals 15 residues. Per the germline V gene, CDR1 is KGHSH and CDR2 is LQKENI. CDR3 nucleotide sequence: TGTGCCAGCTCACCGGAACAGGGGGCGGTGGGTGAAGCTTTCTTT. Its translation is CASSPEQGAVGEAFF.

This chain joins TRBV6-5 and TRBJ2-2, with TRBD1 matching 9 bases. CDR3 size: 15 residues. Germline V lookup: CDR1 MNHEY, CDR2 SVGAGI. The V gene end was trimmed by 5 bases and the J gene end by 6 bases; junction bases not matched to a gene: 7. CDR3 protein: CASSRRTGDPGELFF. In DNA form, the CDR3 reads TGTGCCAGCAGTCGTAGGACAGGGGACCCCGGGGAGCTGTTTTTT.

This clone qualifies as medium-sized (0.01 to 0.1%). The chain recombines TRBV6-2 or TRBV6-3 with TRBJ2-7; D is ambiguous. The CDR3 is 12 amino acids. CDR1 is MNHEY and CDR2 is SVGEGT in the germline V gene. V dropped 5 bases and J dropped 4 bases, with 9 bases sitting between them. DNA for the CDR3: TGTGCCAGCAGTCAACAGATATACGAGCAGTACTTC. Translating gives CASSQQIYEQYF.

This clone was counted between two and nine times. The chain has TRBV4-2 and TRBJ1-4; D not resolved. This CDR3 spans 13 amino acids. Germline CDR1 reads LGHNA; CDR2 reads YNFKEQ. Trimming left V 4 bases short and J 7 bases short, with 10 bases between. The CDR3 is CASSPPRGEKLFF. CDR3 in DNA: TGTGCCAGCAGCCCCCCTCGGGGTGAAAAACTGTTTTTT.

The rearrangement joins TRBV13 to TRBJ2-1, with TRBD2 identical over 8 bases. The CDR3 runs 16 residues. V shed 5 bases and J 4 bases; nucleotides not matched to a gene: 10. In germline, CDR1 is PRHDT, CDR2 FYEKMQ (reference sequence). CDR3 sequence (DNA): TGTGCCAGCAGCCAATCCGGGGGGGGGACGTACAATGAGCAGTTCTTC. Translating gives CASSQSGGGTYNEQFF.

The V call is TRBV7-9, the J call TRBJ1-1; D not certain. The germline V gene encodes CDR1 SEHNR and CDR2 FQNEAQ (reference sequence). V was cut by 1 base and J by 1 base, with 4 bases left in between. This CDR3 spans 13 amino acids. The CDR3 coding sequence is TGTGCCAGCAGCTTAGAGCAGAACACTGAAGCTTTCTTT. Its protein product is CASSLEQNTEAFF.

The rearrangement uses TRBV7-8 and TRBJ2-5; 9 positions agree with TRBD2. Germline CDR1 is SGHVS and CDR2 is FQNEAQ. V gave up 5 bases and J gave up 2 bases; unmatched junction bases: 6. CDR3 size: 15 residues. The DNA of the CDR3 is TGTGCCAGCAGCACCACGACTAGCGGACAAGAGACCCAGTACTTC. Translated, it gives CASSTTTSGQETQYF.

The V gene is TRBV6-1, the J gene TRBJ2-1, with 8 bases fitting TRBD1. The CDR3 is 15 residues long. Germline values: CDR1 MNHNS, CDR2 SASEGT. The ends lost 3 bases at V and 2 bases at J; junction bases unmatched: 3. The CDR3 reads CASSEGQVAYNEQFF. As DNA, the CDR3 is TGTGCCAGCAGTGAGGGACAGGTAGCCTACAATGAGCAGTTCTTC.

The chain combines TRBV28 with TRBJ1-2; D is undetermined. Germline CDR1 MDHEN, CDR2 SYDVKM. The CDR3 covers 14 residues. V was shortened by 2 bases and J by 0 bases, with 7 bases between the two germline ends. The DNA of the CDR3 is TGTGCCAGCAGTTTAGGGCAATCTAACTATGGCTACACCTTC. Translating gives CASSLGQSNYGYTF.

This clone was seen once. CDR3 in DNA: TGTGCCAGCAGCTTATTAGGGGGGGCAGGTGAGCAGTTCTTC. It yields the protein CASSLLGGAGEQFF. This chain links TRBV7-2 with TRBJ2-1; D may be TRBD2 (7 bases). The CDR3 extends over 14 amino acids. The V gene's germline CDR1 is SGHTA and CDR2 FQGNSA. Deletions cut 2 bases from V and 9 bases from J, with 14 bases between.

The table lists this clone with a count of one. The chain recombines TRBV25-1 with TRBJ1-2, with D possibly matching TRBD1 (5 bases). V was trimmed by 5 bases and J by 6 bases, leaving 13 bases between them. This CDR3 is built from 13 residues. Germline loops: CDR1 MGHDK, CDR2 SYGVNS. CDR3 coding DNA: TGTGCCAGCAGTTCCCTGGGGGGTGATGGCTACACCTTC. It translates to CASSSLGGDGYTF.